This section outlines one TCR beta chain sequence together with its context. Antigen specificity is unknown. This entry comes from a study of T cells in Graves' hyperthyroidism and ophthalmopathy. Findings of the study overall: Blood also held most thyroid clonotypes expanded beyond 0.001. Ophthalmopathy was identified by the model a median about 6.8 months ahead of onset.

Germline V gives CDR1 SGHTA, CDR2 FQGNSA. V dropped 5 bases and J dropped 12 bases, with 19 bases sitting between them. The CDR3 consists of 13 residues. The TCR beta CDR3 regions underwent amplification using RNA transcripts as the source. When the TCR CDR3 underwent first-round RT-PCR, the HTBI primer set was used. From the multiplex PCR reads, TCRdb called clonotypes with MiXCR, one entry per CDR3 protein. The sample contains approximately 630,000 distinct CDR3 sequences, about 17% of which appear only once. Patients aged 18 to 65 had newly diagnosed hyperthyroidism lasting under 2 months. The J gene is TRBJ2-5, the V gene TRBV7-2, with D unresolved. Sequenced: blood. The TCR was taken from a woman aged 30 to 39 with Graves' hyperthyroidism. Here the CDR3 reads CASSEAHSQGEYF. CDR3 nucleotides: TGTGCCAGCAGCGAAGCCCACTCTCAAGGCGAGTACTTC.